This T cell receptor beta chain was captured by sequencing in a study of Ad26.COV2.S vaccination and SARS-CoV-2 variants. The study, taken as a whole, reports: Total responses of T cells may have been underestimated by the analyses of TCR breadth and depth.

Documented treatment: around 19 received Ad26.COV2.S at low or high dose, single or two shots; a few received placebo; per-sample allocation not given. Specimens were obtained on day 63 following the first vaccine or placebo injection. The repertoire was sequenced with immunoSEQ multiplex PCR; TCRdb's copy has only in-frame clones and lacks some. The sample comprises some 370,000 clones, 83% of which are singletons, and about 7.4% rests with the top ten. Germline values: CDR1 KGHSH, CDR2 LQKENI. V shed 4 bases and J shed 5 bases, with 14 bases lying between them. The CDR3 sequence is 14 residues long. The sample holds one count of this clone. Antigen unknown.

The receptor was isolated from a person aged 18-65 years who received the Ad26.COV2.S COVID-19 vaccine or a placebo. This material consisted of peripheral blood, taken in a trial of Ad26.COV2.S vaccine versus placebo. V is TRBV18 and J is TRBJ1-1; TRBD1 is a possible D gene (5 bases). This CDR3 is CASSLNQGETEAFF. CDR3 bases: TGTGCCAGCTCACTGAACCAAGGGGAGACTGAAGCTTTCTTT.